This T cell receptor (beta chain) was sequenced for a study of regulatory T cells in long-lasting Graves disease. Library construction for TCR beta used iRepertoire HTBI primers and Arm-PCR of CDR3 regions. TCRdb recomputed calls from the multiplex PCR reads with MiXCR, one row per CDR3 protein. The top ten hold around 13% of the sample, which has 550,000 to 600,000 distinct CDR3 sequences, 15% to 20% seen once. From germline, CDR1 is SGHAT and CDR2 FQNNGV. There are 15 residues in the CDR3. The trim removed 0 bases at V and 9 bases at J, leaving 6 bases unmatched. As to this clonotype: Its target is unknown.

General study results and limits: Repertoires from persistent disease leaned toward TRBV28, TRBJ1-2 and TRBJ2-5.

The time point denotes: newly diagnosed GD, antithyroid drugs for less than 3 months. Extracted RNA from PBMCs served as the source of the TCR library. This sample was also put to use in a study of T cells in Graves' hyperthyroidism and ophthalmopathy.

Specimen: peripheral blood mononuclear cells (PBMCs), collected at new diagnosis, from a patient treated with antithyroid drugs. This TCR came from a man between 18 and 35 years old with Graves disease. This chain uses TRBV11-2 with TRBJ2-1; TRBD2 matches at 9 bases. CDR3 DNA sequence: TGTGCCAGCAGCTTAGAATATGGCGGGAGGGTTGAGCAGTTCTTC. It specifies CASSLEYGGRVEQFF.